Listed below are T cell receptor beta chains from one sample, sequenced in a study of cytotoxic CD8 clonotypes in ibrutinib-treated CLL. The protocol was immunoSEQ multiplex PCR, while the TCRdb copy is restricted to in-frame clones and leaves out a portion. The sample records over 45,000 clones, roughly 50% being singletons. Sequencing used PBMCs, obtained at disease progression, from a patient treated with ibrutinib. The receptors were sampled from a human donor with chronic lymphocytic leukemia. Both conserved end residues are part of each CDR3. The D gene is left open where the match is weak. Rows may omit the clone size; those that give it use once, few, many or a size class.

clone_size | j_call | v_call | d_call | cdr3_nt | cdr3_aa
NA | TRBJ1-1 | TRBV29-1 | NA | TGCAGCACAACCAAACAGGGAGAGAGAGCTTTCTTT | CSTTKQGERAFF
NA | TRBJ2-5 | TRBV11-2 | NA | TGTGCCAGCAGACGAGAGGACGAGACCCAGTACTTC | CASRREDETQYF
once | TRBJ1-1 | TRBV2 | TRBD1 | TGTGCCAGCAGTGGACCGGACAGGGTAACTGAAGCTTTCTTT | CASSGPDRVTEAFF
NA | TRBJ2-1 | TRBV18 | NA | TGTGCCAGCTCCCCCACTAGCTCCTACAATGAGCAGTTCTTC | CASSPTSSYNEQFF
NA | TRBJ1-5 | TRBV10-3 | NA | TGTGCCATCAGTGTGAGAGGGAATCAGCCCCAGCATTTT | CAISVRGNQPQHF
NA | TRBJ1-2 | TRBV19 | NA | TGTGCCAGTTATACCGGGGGGGATAACTATGGCTACACCTTC | CASYTGGDNYGYTF
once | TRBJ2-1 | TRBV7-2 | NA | TGTGCCAGCAGCATCCGGCCGGTCCGATCCTACAATGAGCAGTTCTTC | CASSIRPVRSYNEQFF
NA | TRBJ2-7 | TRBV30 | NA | TGTGCCTGGAGTCCTCAACAGTACGAGCAGTACTTC | CAWSPQQYEQYF
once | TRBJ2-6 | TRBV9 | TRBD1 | TGTGCCAGCAGCGCCCCGTACGGGACAGATTTTCCTAGGGCCAACGTCCTGACTTTC | CASSAPYGTDFPRANVLTF
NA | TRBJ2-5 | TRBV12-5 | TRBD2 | TGTGCTAGTGGCTTAGGACTAGCGGGAGGGGAGACCCAGTACTTC | CASGLGLAGGETQYF
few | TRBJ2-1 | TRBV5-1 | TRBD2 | TGCGCCAGCAGCGGGACTAGTGGTCGGGGTGAGCAGTTCTTC | CASSGTSGRGEQFF
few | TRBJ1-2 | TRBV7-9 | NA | TGTGCCAGCAGCCCCACAGGGTATGGCTACACCTTC | CASSPTGYGYTF
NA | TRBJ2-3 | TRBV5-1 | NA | TGCGCCAGCAGCTTGGTCGGGGCCGGGCTGGGCACAGATACGCAGTATTTT | CASSLVGAGLGTDTQYF
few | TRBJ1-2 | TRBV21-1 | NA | TGTGCCAGCAGCAATCACGGTCGGGGCTACACCTTC | CASSNHGRGYTF
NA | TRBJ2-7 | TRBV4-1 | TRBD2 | TGCGCCAGCAGCCTCTCAAGCGGGAGGACGAACTACGAGCAGTACTTC | CASSLSSGRTNYEQYF
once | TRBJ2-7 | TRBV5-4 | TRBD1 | TGTGCCAGCAGTCTGCAGGGGGCATCCTACGAGCAGTACTTC | CASSLQGASYEQYF
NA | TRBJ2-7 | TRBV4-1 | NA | TGCGCCAGCAGCCAAAGGCCAGACTACGAGCAGTACTTC | CASSQRPDYEQYF
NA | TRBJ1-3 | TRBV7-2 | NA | TGTGCCAGCAGCTTTGGGCCGTACTCTGGAAACACCATATATTTT | CASSFGPYSGNTIYF
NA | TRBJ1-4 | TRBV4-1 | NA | TGCGCCAGCAGCCAAGTCTCCGGGGAAAAACTGTTTTTT | CASSQVSGEKLFF
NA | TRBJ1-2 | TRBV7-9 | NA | TGTGCCAGCAGCTTAGCTCGAGGGCTGGACTATGGCTACACCTTC | CASSLARGLDYGYTF
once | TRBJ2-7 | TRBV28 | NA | TGTGCCAGCAGCTCGCCGGGAAGCTCCTACGAGCAGTACTTC | CASSSPGSSYEQYF
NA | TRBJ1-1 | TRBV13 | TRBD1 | TGTGCCAGCAGCTCTCAGGGACAGTTAGCTTTCTTT | CASSSQGQLAFF
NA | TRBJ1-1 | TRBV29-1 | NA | TGCAGCGTCCGTGGTGGCACTGAAGCTTTCTTT | CSVRGGTEAFF
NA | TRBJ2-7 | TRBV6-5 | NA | TGTGCCAGCAGTTACACGACCTCCTACGAGCAGTACTTC | CASSYTTSYEQYF
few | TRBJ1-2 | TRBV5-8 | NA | TGTGCCAGCAGCTTGCAGGGGAACTATGGCTACACCTTC | CASSLQGNYGYTF
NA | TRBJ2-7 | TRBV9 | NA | TGTGCCAGCAGCGTAGCCCTCCAGGGGAGCCCGTACGAGCAGTACTTC | CASSVALQGSPYEQYF
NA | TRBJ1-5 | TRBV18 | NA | TGTGCCAGCTCACCATACCCCCGGGGGGGTGATCAGCCCCAGCATTTT | CASSPYPRGGDQPQHF
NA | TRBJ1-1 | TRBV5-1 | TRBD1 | TGCGCCAGCAGCTTACAGGGGACCGATGCGGGCACTGAAGCTTTCTTT | CASSLQGTDAGTEAFF
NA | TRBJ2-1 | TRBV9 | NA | TGTGCCAGCAGCCTGAATGATCCCTCGAGGGAGCAGTTCTTC | CASSLNDPSREQFF
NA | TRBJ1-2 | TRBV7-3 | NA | TGTGCCAGCAGCTTAATAGGTGGGCAGAACTATGGCTACACCTTC | CASSLIGGQNYGYTF
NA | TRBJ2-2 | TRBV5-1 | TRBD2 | TGCGCCAGCAGCTTCGCGGGAGCGGGAGTCACCGGGGAGCTGTTTTTT | CASSFAGAGVTGELFF
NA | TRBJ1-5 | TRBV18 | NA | TGTGCCAGCTCACCAATGGGCAGCGTCCCCCAGCATTTT | CASSPMGSVPQHF
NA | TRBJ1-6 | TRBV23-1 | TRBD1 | TGCGCCGGCGGACAGGATTCACCCCTCCACTTT | CAGGQDSPLHF
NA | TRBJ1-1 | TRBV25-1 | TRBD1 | TGTGCCAGCAGTGCCGACAGGGGAGTAACAGGGACTGAAGCTTTCTTT | CASSADRGVTGTEAFF
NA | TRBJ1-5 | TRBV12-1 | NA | TGTGCCAGCAGCTTTGGGGTGAAGCCCCAGCATTTT | CASSFGVKPQHF
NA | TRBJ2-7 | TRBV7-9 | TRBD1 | TGTGCCAGCAGTCCAACCGGGACAGGGGCCTACGAGCAGTACTTC | CASSPTGTGAYEQYF
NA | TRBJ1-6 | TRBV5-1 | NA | TGCGCCAGCAGCCCGTTCCCGAGCTCCTATAATTCACCCCTCCACTTT | CASSPFPSSYNSPLHF
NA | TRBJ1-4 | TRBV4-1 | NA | TGCGCCAGCAGCCAAGTTCAGGGCGGGACTACCGCGGCCTGGGATGAAAAACTGTTTTTT | CASSQVQGGTTAAWDEKLFF
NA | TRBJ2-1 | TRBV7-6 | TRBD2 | TGTGCCAGCAGCAAACTAGCGGGAGCAGAAAATGAGCAGTTCTTC | CASSKLAGAENEQFF
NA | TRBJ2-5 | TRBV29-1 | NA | TGCAGCGTTGACGAGGGAGAGACCCAGTACTTC | CSVDEGETQYF
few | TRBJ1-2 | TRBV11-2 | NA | TGTGCCAGCAGCTCCTCAGGGGAGGCTAACTATGGCTACACCTTC | CASSSSGEANYGYTF
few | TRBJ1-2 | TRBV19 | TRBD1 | TGTGCCAGTAGTGTCGGACAGGGGATGGGCTATGGCTACACCTTC | CASSVGQGMGYGYTF
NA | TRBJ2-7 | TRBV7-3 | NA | TGTGCCAGCAGCCGGGACGGAGACTACGAGCAGTACTTC | CASSRDGDYEQYF
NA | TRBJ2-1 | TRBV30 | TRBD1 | TGTGCCTGGAGTGTGGGACAGCCCGGATCGAATGAGCAGTTCTTC | CAWSVGQPGSNEQFF
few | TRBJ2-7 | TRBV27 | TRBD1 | TGTGCCAGCAGTTTTAGACAGGGGTTATCCTACGAGCAGTACTTC | CASSFRQGLSYEQYF
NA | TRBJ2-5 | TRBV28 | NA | TGTGCCAGCAGTTTATGGGACAGCCTTCGGGAGACCCAGTACTTC | CASSLWDSLRETQYF
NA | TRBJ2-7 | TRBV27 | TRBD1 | TGTGCCAGCAGGGTCGGGACAGGGTCCTACGAGCAGTACTTC | CASRVGTGSYEQYF